The present TCR beta chain was sequenced within a study of neoadjuvant nivolumab and ipilimumab in lung cancer. Overall study context: The combination arm added day-1 ipilimumab 1 mg/kg to nivolumab 3 mg/kg on days 1, 15, 29. The study, taken as a whole, reports: Only a single major-pathologic-response sample was available for clonality analysis.

CDR3 length equals 16 residues. The trim removed 5 bases at V and 3 bases at J, leaving 11 bases unmatched. The germline CDR1 and CDR2 sequences are SGHTA and FQGTGA. The protocol was immunoSEQ multiplex PCR, while the TCRdb copy is restricted to in-frame clones and leaves out a portion. The table lists roughly 34,000 clones, roughly 90% of them singletons, with around 2% in the top ten. Remarks on this clone: Its antigen is unidentified.

This sequence was found in an adult with non-small cell lung cancer. The J gene is TRBJ2-7, the V gene TRBV7-3, with 9 bases matching TRBD2. Here the sequenced sample was peripheral blood, taken after neoadjuvant nivolumab, alone or with ipilimumab, at or shortly before surgery. The DNA of the CDR3 is TGTGCCAGCAGCCGCGGGGGGGCCCAAGGGGGCTACGAGCAGTACTTC. This gives the protein CASSRGGAQGGYEQYF.